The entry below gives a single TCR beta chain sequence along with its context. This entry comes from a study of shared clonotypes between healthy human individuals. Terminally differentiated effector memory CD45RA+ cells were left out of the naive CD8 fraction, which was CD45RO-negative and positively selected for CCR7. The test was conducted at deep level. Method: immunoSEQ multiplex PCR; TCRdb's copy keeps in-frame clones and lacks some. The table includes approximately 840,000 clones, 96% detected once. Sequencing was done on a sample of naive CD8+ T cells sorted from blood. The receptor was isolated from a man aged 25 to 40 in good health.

The CDR3 DNA follows: TGTGCCAGCAGCTTAGAGGGGGCCGCCTACGAGCAGTACTTC. It encodes CASSLEGAAYEQYF. The V gene is TRBV7-8, the J gene TRBJ2-7, with 7 nucleotides matching TRBD1. The J segment lost 2 bases and the V segment lost 1 base, leaving 2 bases of the junction unmatched. The CDR3 contains 14 residues. The germline CDR1 and CDR2 sequences are SGHVS and FQNEAQ.